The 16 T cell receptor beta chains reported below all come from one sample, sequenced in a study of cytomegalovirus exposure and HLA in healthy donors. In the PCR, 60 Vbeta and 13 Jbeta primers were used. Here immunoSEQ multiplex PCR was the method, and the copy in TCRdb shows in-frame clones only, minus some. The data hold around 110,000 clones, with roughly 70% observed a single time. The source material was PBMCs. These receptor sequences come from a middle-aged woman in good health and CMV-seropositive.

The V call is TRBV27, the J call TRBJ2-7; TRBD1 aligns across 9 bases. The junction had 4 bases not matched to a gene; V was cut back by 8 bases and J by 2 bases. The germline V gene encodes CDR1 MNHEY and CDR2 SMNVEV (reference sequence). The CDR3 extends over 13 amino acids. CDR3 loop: CASGQGPTYEQYF. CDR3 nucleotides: TGTGCCAGCGGACAGGGGCCCACCTACGAGCAGTACTTC.

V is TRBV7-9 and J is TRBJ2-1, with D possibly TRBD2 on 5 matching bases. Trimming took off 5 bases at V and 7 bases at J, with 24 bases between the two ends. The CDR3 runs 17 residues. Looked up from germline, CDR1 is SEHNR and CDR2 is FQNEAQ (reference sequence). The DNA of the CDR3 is TGTGCCAGCAGCCCGATGACTACCTACCAACCTCGGAATGAGCAGTTCTTC. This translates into CASSPMTTYQPRNEQFF.

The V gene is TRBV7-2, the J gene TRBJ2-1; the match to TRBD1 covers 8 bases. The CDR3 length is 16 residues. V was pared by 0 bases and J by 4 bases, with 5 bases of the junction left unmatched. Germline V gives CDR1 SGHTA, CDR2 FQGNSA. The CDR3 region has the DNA TGTGCCAGCAGCTTAGCGCTAGGACAGGGATACAATGAGCAGTTCTTC. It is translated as CASSLALGQGYNEQFF.

The CDR3 protein is CASSLDNYEQYF. For the CDR3, the DNA is TGTGCCAGCAGCTTGGACAACTACGAGCAGTACTTC. J is TRBJ2-7 and V is TRBV5-4; D ambiguous. The CDR3 covers 12 residues. Per germline, CDR1 SGHNT and CDR2 YYREEE (reference sequence). V was pared by 0 bases and J by 3 bases, with 4 bases between.

As DNA, the CDR3 is TGTGCCAGCAGCGGCAATCGGGAGGAATACTCCTACGAGCAGTACTTC. Protein: CASSGNREEYSYEQYF. This chain joins TRBV6-4 and TRBJ2-7; 7 bases map to TRBD2. Germline CDR1 MRHNA, CDR2 SNTAGT. The CDR3 covers 16 residues. Trimming at V came to 6 bases and at J to 0 bases, leaving 11 bases not matched to a gene.

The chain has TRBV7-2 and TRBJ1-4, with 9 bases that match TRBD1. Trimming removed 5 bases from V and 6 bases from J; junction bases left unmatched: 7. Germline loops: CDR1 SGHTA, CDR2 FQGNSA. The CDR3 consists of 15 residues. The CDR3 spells CASSDHRGLDEKLFF. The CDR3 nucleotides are TGTGCCAGCAGCGACCACAGGGGGCTCGATGAAAAACTGTTTTTT.

As DNA, the CDR3 is TGTGCCAGTGGTTATCGACAGACTCCAAATGAAAAACTGTTTTTT. It translates to CASGYRQTPNEKLFF. V is TRBV19 and J is TRBJ1-4, with D perhaps TRBD1 (5 bases). The CDR3 is 15 residues long. Germline CDR1 and CDR2: LNHDA and SQIVND (reference sequence). V lost 8 bases, J lost 5 bases, and 18 bases lay in between.

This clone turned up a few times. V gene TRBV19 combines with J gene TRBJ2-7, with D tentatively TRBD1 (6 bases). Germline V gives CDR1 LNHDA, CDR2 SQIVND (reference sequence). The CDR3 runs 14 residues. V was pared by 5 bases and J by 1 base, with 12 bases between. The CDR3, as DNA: TGTGCCAGTAGTCCACGAACAGGGTCCTACGAGCAGTACTTC. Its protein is CASSPRTGSYEQYF.

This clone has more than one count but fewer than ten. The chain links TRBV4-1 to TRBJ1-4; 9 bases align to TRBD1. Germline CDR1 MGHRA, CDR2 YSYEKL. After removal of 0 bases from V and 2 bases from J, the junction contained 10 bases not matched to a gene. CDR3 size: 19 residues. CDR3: CASSQEWGTGLGTNEKLFF. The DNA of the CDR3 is TGCGCCAGCAGCCAAGAGTGGGGGACAGGGTTGGGCACTAATGAAAAACTGTTTTTT.

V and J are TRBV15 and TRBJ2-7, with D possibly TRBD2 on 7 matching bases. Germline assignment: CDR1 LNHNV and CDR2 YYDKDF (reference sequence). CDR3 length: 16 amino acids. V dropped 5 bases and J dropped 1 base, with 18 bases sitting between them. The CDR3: CATSQDVRGLSYEQYF. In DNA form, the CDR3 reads TGTGCCACCAGCCAAGACGTCAGGGGACTATCCTACGAGCAGTACTTC.

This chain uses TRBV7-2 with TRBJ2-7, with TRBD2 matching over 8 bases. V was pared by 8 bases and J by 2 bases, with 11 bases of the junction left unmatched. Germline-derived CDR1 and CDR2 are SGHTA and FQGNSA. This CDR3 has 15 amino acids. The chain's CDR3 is CASRGGAGAAYEQYF. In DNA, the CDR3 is TGTGCCAGCCGGGGGGGAGCGGGGGCCGCCTACGAGCAGTACTTC. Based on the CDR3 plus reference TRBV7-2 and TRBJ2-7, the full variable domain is GAGVSQSPSNKVTEKGKDVELRCDPISGHTALYWYRQSLGQGLEFLIYFQGNSAPDKSGLPSDRFSAERTGGSVSTLTIQRTQQEDSAVYLCASRGGAGAAYEQYFGPGTRLTVT.

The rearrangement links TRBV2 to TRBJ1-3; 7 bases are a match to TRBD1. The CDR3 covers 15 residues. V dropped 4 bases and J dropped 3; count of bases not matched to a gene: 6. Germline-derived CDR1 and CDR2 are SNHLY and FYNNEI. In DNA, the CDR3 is TGTGCCAGCAGTGGGGACAGAGCTCTTGGAAACACCATATATTTT. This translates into CASSGDRALGNTIYF.

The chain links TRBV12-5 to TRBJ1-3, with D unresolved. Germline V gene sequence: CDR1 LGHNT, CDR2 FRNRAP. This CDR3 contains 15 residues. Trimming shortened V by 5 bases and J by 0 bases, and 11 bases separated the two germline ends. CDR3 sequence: CASGPTQFSGNTIYF. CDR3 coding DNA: TGTGCTAGTGGTCCGACACAATTCTCTGGAAACACCATATATTTT.

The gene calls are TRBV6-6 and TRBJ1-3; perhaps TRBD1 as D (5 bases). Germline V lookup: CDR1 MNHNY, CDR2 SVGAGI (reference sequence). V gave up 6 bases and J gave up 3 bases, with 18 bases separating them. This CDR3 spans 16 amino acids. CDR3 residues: CASRGRAGSNGNTIYF. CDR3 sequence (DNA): TGTGCCAGCAGAGGAAGGGCAGGGTCCAATGGAAACACCATATATTTT.

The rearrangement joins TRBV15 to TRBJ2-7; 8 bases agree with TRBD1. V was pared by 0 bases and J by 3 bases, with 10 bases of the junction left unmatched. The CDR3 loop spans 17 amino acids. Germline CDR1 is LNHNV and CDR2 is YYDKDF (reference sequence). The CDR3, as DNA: TGTGCCACCAGCAGAGATTTCGGACAGGGTGTTAGCTACGAGCAGTACTTC. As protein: CATSRDFGQGVSYEQYF.

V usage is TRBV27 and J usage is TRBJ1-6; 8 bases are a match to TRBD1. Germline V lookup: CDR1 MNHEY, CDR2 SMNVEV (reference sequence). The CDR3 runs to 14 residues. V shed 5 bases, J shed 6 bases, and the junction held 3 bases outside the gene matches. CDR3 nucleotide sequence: TGTGCCAGCAGTAATACAGGGGGTAATTCACCCCTCCACTTT. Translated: CASSNTGGNSPLHF.